Listed here are 24 T cell receptor beta chains from one sample, sequenced in a study of blood T cell repertoires in COVID-19. The assay was immunoSEQ multiplex PCR, and TCRdb's table has in-frame clones only and misses some. Of about 390,000 clones listed, about 83% are singletons. The sequenced material came from PBMCs or T cells enriched from blood (not recorded which). The receptors here all came from a woman aged 50 to 60 who had recovered from COVID-19.

CDR3 sequence reads: CASSFLLNQPQHF. DNA of the CDR3: TGTGCCAGCAGTTTCCTTCTGAATCAGCCCCAGCATTTT. The chain links TRBV12-3 or TRBV12-4 to TRBJ1-5; D is unresolved. Trimming stripped 3 bases from V and 4 bases from J, with 7 bases between. The CDR3 length is 13 residues.

The chain recombines TRBV7-6 with TRBJ2-3; weak D call: TRBD1 (5 bases). The CDR3 totals 15 residues. V shed 2 bases and J shed 0 bases, with 9 bases lying between them. The V gene's germline CDR1 is SGHVS and CDR2 FNYEAQ. The DNA for the CDR3 is TGTGCCAGCAGCTTACAGGGTTCTAGCACAGATACGCAGTATTTT. This gives the protein CASSLQGSSTDTQYF.

The chain is built from TRBV5-1 and TRBJ1-2, with 9 bases lining up with TRBD1. The CDR3 runs 12 residues. V was pared by 6 bases and J by 4 bases, with 1 base of the junction left unmatched. Germline-derived CDR1 and CDR2 are SGHRS and YFSETQ. The CDR3 is CASTDRGYGYTF. DNA for the CDR3: TGCGCCAGCACGGACAGGGGCTATGGCTACACCTTC. The whole variable domain, remainder taken from reference TRBV5-1 and TRBJ1-2, is KAGVTQTPRYLIKTRGQQVTLSCSPISGHRSVSWYQQTPGQGLQFLFEYFSETQRNKGNFPGRFSGRQFSNSRSEMNVSTLELGDSALYLCASTDRGYGYTFGSGTRLTVV.

The chain combines TRBV27 with TRBJ1-2, with TRBD1 matching over 12 bases. The germline V gene encodes CDR1 MNHEY and CDR2 SMNVEV (reference sequence). V lost 3 bases, J lost 3 bases, and 5 bases stayed unmatched. The CDR3 runs to 16 residues. The CDR3 DNA reads TGTGCCAGCAGTTTGTCCGGGACAGGGGGCTACTATGGCTACACCTTC. Translation: CASSLSGTGGYYGYTF.

This clone was picked up a small number of times. The chain couples TRBV28 to TRBJ1-2; D unresolved. CDR3 size: 13 residues. Germline V CDR1 and CDR2: MDHEN, SYDVKM. Trimming took off 4 bases at V and 1 base at J, with 7 bases between the two ends. CDR3 protein: CASSSTVNYGYTF. In DNA form, the CDR3 reads TGTGCCAGCAGTTCGACTGTTAACTATGGCTACACCTTC.

This rearrangement joins TRBV28 to TRBJ2-5, with D possibly matching TRBD2 (7 bases). The CDR3 spans 14 residues. V lost 3 bases and J lost 5, with 13 bases in between. Germline V gene lookup returns CDR1 MDHEN and CDR2 SYDVKM. Here the CDR3 DNA reads TGTGCCAGCAGTTTCGGCCCGGGGGGCGAGACCCAGTACTTC. Encoded protein: CASSFGPGGETQYF.

The rearrangement links TRBV30 to TRBJ1-4; possibly TRBD1 for D (5 bases). Germline V lookup: CDR1 GTSNPN, CDR2 SVGIG (reference sequence). Trimming stripped 1 base from V and 5 bases from J, with 8 bases between. The CDR3 is made up of 13 amino acids. In DNA, the CDR3 is TGTGCCTGGAGTGGAAGGGGCAATGAAAAACTGTTTTTT. Protein: CAWSGRGNEKLFF.

The genes are TRBV28 and TRBJ1-3, with D possibly being TRBD1 (5 bases). Trimming pared 6 bases from V and 0 bases from J, leaving 12 bases between. The CDR3 contains 15 residues. CDR1 and CDR2 (germline): MDHEN, SYDVKM. The CDR3 nucleotides are TGTGCCAGCAGGGGGACTGGAGGCTCTGGAAACACCATATATTTT. It encodes CASRGTGGSGNTIYF.

This clone came up once. This chain connects TRBV6-2 or TRBV6-3 to TRBJ1-2; weak D call: TRBD1 (6 bases). The CDR3 contains 14 residues. Germline V gives CDR1 MNHEY, CDR2 SVGEGT. V lost 2 bases, J lost 2 bases, and 9 bases lay in between. CDR3: CASSYGQGNYGYTF. The CDR3 region has the DNA TGTGCCAGCAGTTACGGGCAGGGGAACTATGGCTACACCTTC.

Here the CDR3 reads CASSQRQGTDGYTF. The DNA for the CDR3 is TGTGCCAGCAGCCAGCGGCAAGGGACAGATGGCTACACCTTC. The V and J genes are TRBV7-2 and TRBJ1-2; 7 bases are shared with TRBD1. Per the germline V gene, CDR1 is SGHTA and CDR2 is FQGNSA. The CDR3 consists of 14 residues. Germline trimming cut 5 bases from V and 6 bases from J; bases unmatched to any gene: 9.

The V and J genes are TRBV3-1 (or the pseudogene TRBV3-2) and TRBJ2-3; TRBD2 aligns across 7 bases. The germline CDR1 and CDR2 sequences are LGHDT and YNNKEL (reference sequence). This CDR3 has 15 residues. With V trimmed by 4 bases and J by 6 bases, 10 bases remained unmatched. The CDR3: CASSRGQRDRDTQYF. For the CDR3, the DNA is TGTGCCAGCAGCCGAGGCCAGCGGGACCGGGATACGCAGTATTTT.

The rearrangement joins TRBV5-6 to TRBJ1-4, with 7 bases aligning to TRBD1. V dropped 4 bases and J dropped 10; count of bases not matched to a gene: 7. Germline-derived CDR1 and CDR2 are SGHDT and YYEEEE. The CDR3 is made up of 13 amino acids. This chain's CDR3 is CASSKGTVRKLFF. The CDR3 nucleotides are TGTGCCAGCAGCAAGGGGACAGTCCGAAAACTGTTTTTT.

The rearrangement joins TRBV28 to TRBJ1-2; TRBD1 aligns across 9 bases. Germline V gene data show CDR1 as MDHEN and CDR2 as SYDVKM. J gave up 5 bases and V 6 bases, and 7 bases lay outside the gene matches. CDR3 size: 14 residues. CDR3 sequence: CASSRTGTGYGYTF. In nucleotides, the CDR3 is TGTGCCAGCAGCCGAACCGGGACAGGGTATGGCTACACCTTC.

This clone was seen a few times. The rearrangement uses TRBV3-1 (or the pseudogene TRBV3-2) and TRBJ1-3, with D tentatively TRBD1 (5 bases). There are 14 residues in the CDR3. The V gene lost 3 bases and the J gene lost 7 bases, with 13 bases spanning the gap. Germline V gives CDR1 LGHDT, CDR2 YNNKEL (reference sequence). The CDR3 coding sequence is TGTGCCAGCAGCCAGGGACTTTCACGGAACACCATATATTTT. Amino acid sequence: CASSQGLSRNTIYF.

The V call is TRBV19, the J call TRBJ1-2, with 8 bases matching TRBD1. The CDR3 has 13 residues. The V gene end was trimmed by 9 bases and the J gene end by 1 base; junction bases not matched to a gene: 4. Germline CDR1 and CDR2: LNHDA and SQIVND (reference sequence). The CDR3 loop is CASRTGLNYGYTF. As DNA, the CDR3 is TGTGCCAGCCGGACAGGGCTTAACTATGGCTACACCTTC. Full variable domain (remainder filled in from reference TRBV19 and TRBJ1-2): DGGITQSPKYLFRKEGQNVTLSCEQNLNHDAMYWYRQDPGQGLRLIYYSQIVNDFQKGDIAEGYSVSREKKESFPLTVTSAQKNPTAFYLCASRTGLNYGYTFGSGTRLTVV.

The chain uses TRBV10-3 and TRBJ2-5; the match to TRBD2 covers 9 bases. Germline V gives CDR1 ENHRY, CDR2 SYGVKD. V lost 7 bases to trimming and J lost 4 bases; unmatched junction nucleotides: 7. The CDR3 totals 14 residues. CDR3 in DNA: TGTGCCATCAAGGAGGGGACTAGCCTAGAGACCCAGTACTTC. Residues: CAIKEGTSLETQYF.

V is TRBV7-9 and J is TRBJ2-5, with 7 bases that match TRBD1. Germline loops: CDR1 SEHNR, CDR2 FQNEAQ (reference sequence). The CDR3 is 15 residues long. V was clipped by 1 base and J by 4 bases; unmatched bases: 6. CDR3 DNA sequence: TGTGCCAGCAGCTTAGATACAGGGGTCAGAGAGACCCAGTACTTC. This encodes CASSLDTGVRETQYF.

This chain connects TRBV2 to TRBJ1-1; possibly TRBD1 for D (5 bases). The CDR3 runs 13 residues. Germline assignment: CDR1 SNHLY and CDR2 FYNNEI. V dropped 6 bases and J dropped 1 base, with 9 bases sitting between them. The CDR3 sequence: CASSLRGNTEAFF. In DNA, the CDR3 is TGTGCCAGCAGCCTTAGGGGGAACACTGAAGCTTTCTTT. Full variable domain (rest looked up from reference TRBV2 and TRBJ1-1): EPEVTQTPSHQVTQMGQEVILRCVPISNHLYFYWYRQILGQKVEFLVSFYNNEISEKSEIFDDQFSVERPDGSNFTLKIRSTKLEDSAMYFCASSLRGNTEAFFGQGTRLTVV.

The chain has TRBV10-2 and TRBJ2-7; D is possibly TRBD1 (6 bases). In germline, CDR1 is WSHSY, CDR2 SAAADI. This CDR3 has 13 residues. Trimming took 8 bases from V and 3 from J, leaving 14 bases between them. As DNA, the CDR3 is TGCGCCAGCCGACAGGCACTCCTCTACGAGCAGTACTTC. This encodes CASRQALLYEQYF.

The chain employs TRBV19 and TRBJ2-7; D is perhaps TRBD2 (5 bases). The germline V gene has CDR1 LNHDA and CDR2 SQIVND (reference sequence). The V end lost 1 base, the J end lost 1 base, and 11 bases lay between the germline ends. The CDR3 contains 15 residues. The DNA of the CDR3 is TGTGCCAGTAGTATAGGTGGAGGCAATTCCTACGAGCAGTACTTC. It is translated as CASSIGGGNSYEQYF. The full variable domain, its missing parts supplied by reference TRBV19 and TRBJ2-7, is DGGITQSPKYLFRKEGQNVTLSCEQNLNHDAMYWYRQDPGQGLRLIYYSQIVNDFQKGDIAEGYSVSREKKESFPLTVTSAQKNPTAFYLCASSIGGGNSYEQYFGPGTRLTVT.

V and J are TRBV7-8 and TRBJ1-5; D is unclear. CDR1 is SGHVS, CDR2 FQNEAQ, per germline. V lost 5 bases and J lost 0, with 14 bases in between. The CDR3 runs 16 residues. The CDR3 sequence is CASSGEARSSNQPQHF. The CDR3 DNA reads as TGTGCCAGCAGCGGGGAGGCAAGGTCTAGCAATCAGCCCCAGCATTTT.

The chain joins TRBV30 to TRBJ1-5; a weak D match, TRBD1 (5 bases). This CDR3 has 13 amino acids. Germline CDR1 is GTSNPN and CDR2 is SVGIG (reference sequence). V was trimmed by 4 bases and J by 4 bases, leaving 11 bases between them. The CDR3 here is CAWNLGTNQPQHF. CDR3 in DNA: TGTGCCTGGAACCTGGGGACTAATCAGCCCCAGCATTTT.

The V and J genes are TRBV14 and TRBJ1-2; TRBD1 matches at 9 bases. This CDR3 comprises 18 residues. Trimming at V came to 4 bases and at J to 7 bases, leaving 19 bases not matched to a gene. Per germline, CDR1 SGHDN and CDR2 FVKESK. The CDR3 loop reads CASSPPPGTGMFLAGYTF. In DNA, the CDR3 is TGTGCCAGCAGCCCACCTCCCGGGACAGGGATGTTTCTTGCTGGCTACACCTTC.

The chain employs TRBV7-6 and TRBJ2-5; TRBD2 matches 10 bases. Unmatched junction bases numbered 7, after V lost 4 bases and J lost 5 bases. This CDR3 comprises 15 residues. Germline values: CDR1 SGHVS, CDR2 FNYEAQ. The DNA of the CDR3 is TGTGCCAGCAGCTGGACCGGGACTAGCGCCGAGACCCAGTACTTC. This sequence encodes CASSWTGTSAETQYF.